This T cell receptor beta chain was identified during a study of cytomegalovirus exposure and HLA in healthy donors (dated by TCRdb to 2016 to 2017). In terms of the full investigation: According to an earlier analysis of a few hundred of the donors, about 190 million T cells yielded approximately 120 million unique TCR beta sequences and less than 300 Gb of sequence data. An early release that covered about 640 HLA-typed donors contained around 300 gigabases of sequencing data and about 93 million unique TCR sequences. Among the roughly 400 genotyped donors, more than 70% belonged to the genetic ancestry cluster associated with self-reported Caucasian donors. The aim of the study was to test whether cataloging public T cell receptors could identify signatures of past pathogen exposure. The study profiled the T cell repertoires of 550 to 700 subjects by immunosequencing and related them to cytomegalovirus serostatus. In addition to the first cohort of roughly 670 subjects, a separate validation cohort of 100 to 150 different subjects was used. The study combined high-throughput TCR immunosequencing, statistical association of individual TCRs with disease status, and machine learning to predict cytomegalovirus infection status. To study patterns of TCR occurrence, a later analysis re-analyzed previously published TCR beta repertoires from 550 to 800 donors and added high-resolution HLA genotyping. In the later analysis, no new phenotypic data were used to find candidate immune exposures; instead, reliance was placed on TCR beta sequences and their occurrence across donors. In an earlier analysis of roughly 540 of the donors, high-throughput TCR beta sequencing was used to judge whether each TCR beta V gene segment behaved as functional or pseudogenic. Donor age, sex, ethnicity and CMV serostatus were compiled alongside the repertoire data. A later genetic analysis took genome-wide SNP genotypes for about 55% of the 666 donors and used that subset as a discovery cohort. All discovery cohort repertoires had been generated using a single sequencing platform. Both class I and class II loci were covered by HLA typing, at four-digit resolution. The number of typed donors differed by locus: 629-630 for A, B, C, DRB1 and DQB1; 522 for DQA1; approximately 600 for DPA1; and approximately 450 for DPB1. About five DR-DQ haplotypes were treated as single units for association and clustering because of strong linkage in the cohort. Among under 450 genotyped donors of the cohort, an average of around 240,000 unique TCR beta nucleotide sequences were sequenced per donor, 15% to 20% of them non-productive.

Regarding this clone: Its antigen is unknown. Base qualities are not recorded, but no much larger clone differs from it by a single base.

According to the germline V gene, CDR1 reads SGHNT and CDR2 reads YENEEA. From the cysteine up to the phenylalanine, the CDR3 has a length of 14 residues. The CDR3 DNA has 42 bases and is translated from base 1. V was cut back by 3 bases and J by 0 bases, leaving a gap of 5 bases between them. Paper-wide results and their limitations: The authors suggested that the approach could potentially be extended to other disease states and immunological phenotypes. Because the 87-base-pair reads could not distinguish some IMGT-functional V segments, including TRBV6-2 and TRBV6-3, those segments were excluded. A later analysis found that TCR association rates varied across HLA loci, with DRB1 alleles showing the most associated TCRs and HLA-C alleles the fewest. In a later analysis, more than 15,000 TCR beta sequences were associated with specific HLA alleles at a false discovery rate of 0.05. According to a later analysis, parvovirus B19, influenza, CMV and Epstein-Barr virus appeared linked to several top co-occurrence clusters. The cohort was sequenced for TCR beta chains only, and without alpha or paired-chain data the features that could be detected were limited. Because HLA typing was unavailable for some donors at each locus, only the typed subset was used in association tests. Some 15 rarely observed V segments, including chromosome 9 orphons, were excluded from the earlier analysis of just under 600 of the donors because counts were too low. The study listed 164 TCR beta chains as associated with cytomegalovirus. Sequencing depth was assumed to be roughly uniform across donors in the presence/absence analyses, though that assumption may not hold. In a later analysis, most CMV-associated TCR beta chains were found to appear HLA-restricted, with HLA associations seemingly driven largely by CMV exposure. Most TCR sequences were seen in very few donors, while some public TCRs were found in many individuals. The classifier was reported to diagnose cytomegalovirus status with high specificity and sensitivity in both the original cohort and the validation cohort. For the cohort, immune exposure information was limited to CMV serostatus. An association between a missense DCLRE1C variant and V-gene and J-gene trimming of TCR beta chains was found in a later genetic analysis and replicated in an independent cohort. When HLA alleles, especially DR and DQ, strongly co-occurred, attributing TCR associations to individual alleles was difficult. A further reported finding was that TCR beta sequences accurately predicted the HLA-A and HLA-B alleles for most subjects in the first cohort. In vitro tests confirmed that a few of the cytomegalovirus-associated TCR beta chains recognize cytomegalovirus antigens. In a later genetic analysis, fewer N-insertions in productive TCRs were reported among donors in an Asian-associated ancestry cluster than the approximately 670-donor mean. Correlated functional status among segregating V segments might reflect linkage disequilibrium, but an unknown experimental factor could not be ruled out. The sequencing pipeline was judged likely to have produced a cluster of highly shared sequence variants as a technical artifact. In an earlier analysis of about 600 of the donors, most TCR beta V segments appeared in productive rearrangements about 90% or about 30% of the time, broadly matching IMGT annotations. In a later analysis, HLA-associated TCR beta chains showed more clonal expansion and lower generation probabilities than non-associated chains that were equally common.

The library was built by means of the immunoSEQ multiplex PCR assay. The multiplex PCR relied on a mix of 60 forward primers for TCR Vbeta segments and 13 reverse primers for TCR Jbeta segments. Amplification of the CDR3 region of rearranged TCR beta genes was performed with a multiplex PCR assay on genomic DNA. The amplified TCR beta libraries were sequenced on the Illumina HiSeq System as 87-base-pair reads. On the authors' methods: A later analysis counted about 80 million unique TCR beta chains across the roughly 700 repertoires, and roughly 10 million of these chains were shared by at least two donors. Raw reads were error-corrected and collapsed into unique sequences with a nearest-neighbor algorithm that merged closely related sequences to remove PCR and sequencing errors. V, D and J gene segments were assigned by aligning CDR3 sequences to IMGT reference sequences. For a sequence to be retained, at least a six-nucleotide match to both a V gene segment and a J gene segment was required. A rearrangement was called productive if the CDR3 had no stop codons and remained in frame with V and J, and every other rearrangement was called non-productive. CDR3 was defined according to IMGT convention as the region running from the second conserved V-encoded cysteine to the conserved J-encoded phenylalanine. In an earlier analysis of roughly 610 of the donors, sequences lacking an unambiguous match to a single V gene segment were excluded. An earlier analysis of 587 of the donors called V segments functional above 56.7% productive rearrangements and segregating when the between-donor standard deviation exceeded 5%. To diagnose cytomegalovirus status from the catalog of TCR beta chain sequences, a statistical classification framework was built. In a later analysis, V and J genes were assigned by comparing TCR nucleotide sequences against IMGT/GENE-DB human TR gene sequences. Using the TCRdist pipeline, a later analysis assigned CDR3 sequences along with most-parsimonious VDJ recombination scenarios. In a later analysis, each TCR beta chain was defined by its CDR3 amino acid sequence together with its V-gene family, and reads without a unique V-gene family were excluded. In a later analysis, 450 to 600 highly shared, low-generation-probability nucleotide sequences were removed to address suspected cross-contamination and a sequencing artifact. For each public chain, a later analysis derived a clonal expansion index from normalized ranks of inferred template counts within each repertoire. Generation probabilities in a later analysis came from a VDJ recombination model fitted to out-of-frame rearrangements, and those results were checked against IGoR. In a later analysis, hypergeometric tests were used to score TCR-TCR, TCR-HLA and TCR-CMV co-occurrence, with a repertoire-size bias correction applied to TCR pairs. To estimate false discovery rates, a later analysis permuted the HLA or CMV assignments 20 times. In a later analysis, co-occurring TCRs were grouped using DBSCAN, with TCRdist sequence similarity added in when clustering inside HLA-allele-positive subsets. Repertoires with fewer than 30,000 or more than 120,000 public chains, plus five repertoires with anomalous nucleotide sharing, were excluded from co-occurrence clustering. What TCRdb holds here is the immuneACCESS table cut down to in-frame rearrangements. Part of the clones is not present; checked against another copy, under half of the missing clones reflect an unresolved V gene, and the others are unexplained. That table is the source of V, J and clone size, and D and trimming were worked out from the DNA. The sample table lists about 130,000 clones, about 73% of them with a count of one. Of the sample, roughly 6% falls within the top ten clones.

The cohort was made up of 666 healthy bone marrow donors. At the time of sampling, all cohort members were nominally healthy, though unrecorded immune exposures were likely present. The donor was CMV seropositive and belonged to the group of some 290 seropositive cohort members. Every donor gave a peripheral blood sample, and the peripheral blood mononuclear cells from that sample were used for TCR beta sequencing. Genomic DNA extraction from the blood cell samples was performed with the Qiagen DNeasy Blood Extraction Kit. The rearrangement combines TRBV11-3 with TRBJ2-2, with the D gene too uncertain to name. This TCR came from a woman aged 45-59 years in good health and CMV-seropositive. Sequencing used PBMCs. The sequenced DNA: TGTGCCAGCAGCTTTGCAGCGAACACCGGGGAGCTGTTTTTT. This translates into CASSFAANTGELFF.